This T cell receptor (beta chain) was documented in a study of graft-versus-host responses after intestinal transplantation. Across the whole study: Each transplant was multivisceral, liver-intestinal, or isolated intestinal. Overall study findings and caveats: GvH clones detected in recipient marrow included some appearing first in ileum or blood.

Only in-frame clones appear in the TCRdb table, and some are missing; sequencing was by immunoSEQ multiplex PCR. The data contain under 140,000 clones, 93% of them seen just once; the ten biggest clones take up about 0.51%. Germline V lookup: CDR1 MNHEY, CDR2 SMNVEV (reference sequence). This CDR3 spans 16 amino acids. Losses at the gene ends were 0 bases for V and 0 bases for J; bases not matched to a gene: 0. This clone was found a few times. Its cognate antigen is unknown. The receptor comes from a human donor who received an intestinal transplant. The chain couples TRBV27 to TRBJ2-3; 10 positions match TRBD2. This specimen consisted of unstimulated CD8+ T cells sorted from spleen or lymph node cells, obtained before intestinal transplant. The CDR3 loop is CASSLSTSGSTDTQYF. CDR3 nucleotides: TGTGCCAGCAGTTTATCGACTAGCGGGAGCACAGATACGCAGTATTTT.